This T cell receptor beta chain is from a study of shared clonotypes between healthy human individuals. Trimming cost V 2 bases and J 5 bases; bases outside gene matches: 6. Germline V gene data show CDR1 as LGHNA and CDR2 as YSLEER. The CDR3 loop spans 16 amino acids. TCRdb's copy holds only in-frame clones and misses some; the assay was immunoSEQ multiplex PCR. The top ten clones hold 0.11% to 0.15% of a sample with millions of clones, around 90% of them seen once. The chain recombines TRBV4-3 with TRBJ2-2; 9 positions agree with TRBD1. This TCR was sampled from a man between 18 and 29 years old in good health. The specimen sequenced was naive CD4+ T cells sorted from blood. Subset in this sample: CD45RA+ positively selected. The DNA of the CDR3 is TGCGCCAGCAGCCAATCCGCCGGGACAGGGACCGGGGAGCTGTTTTTT. Its translation is CASSQSAGTGTGELFF.